A selection of T cell receptor beta chains follows, all from one sample in a study of blood T cells in healthy people across ages. MiXCR was run by TCRdb on the 5' RACE reads, yielding one entry per CDR3 protein. The table lists roughly 830,000 distinct CDR3 sequences, around 62% of them singletons. Source material: blood. Receptors were obtained from a man aged 30 to 39 in good health. Both conserved end residues are part of each CDR3. A D gene is named only where the DNA matches it firmly. Some rows have no size entry. The others give once, few or many, or a class for an expanded clone.

V: TRBV20-1
J: TRBJ2-7
D: .
size: few
CDR3: CSASGLDEQYF
DNA: TGCAGTGCTAGCGGTCTAGACGAGCAGTACTTC

V: TRBV20-1
J: TRBJ2-1
D: .
size: many
CDR3: CSAELEPPYNEQFF
DNA: TGCAGTGCAGAGCTTGAGCCCCCCTACAATGAGCAGTTCTTC

V: TRBV6-6
J: TRBJ2-3
D: TRBD2
size: .
CDR3: CASSSPSGGSLPNTQYF
DNA: TGTGCCAGCAGTTCTCCCAGCGGGGGTTCTCTCCCGAATACGCAGTATTTT

V: TRBV6-6
J: TRBJ2-3
D: TRBD1
size: once
CDR3: CASSYGGTGFGDTQYF
DNA: TGTGCCAGCAGTTACGGTGGGACAGGGTTTGGAGATACGCAGTATTTT

V: TRBV6-5
J: TRBJ1-2
D: .
size: .
CDR3: CASSYRGNGYTF
DNA: TGTGCCAGCAGTTATCGAGGCAATGGCTACACCTTC

V: TRBV4-3
J: TRBJ2-5
D: .
size: .
CDR3: CASSQDRRSGTQYF
DNA: TGCGCCAGCAGCCAAGACAGGCGGTCAGGGACCCAGTACTTC

V: TRBV5-5
J: TRBJ2-7
D: .
size: .
CDR3: CASSFSAYEQYF
DNA: TGTGCCAGCAGCTTTTCGGCCTACGAGCAGTACTTC

V: TRBV7-9
J: TRBJ2-5
D: TRBD1
size: .
CDR3: CASSLGPGGPETQYF
DNA: TGTGCCAGCAGCTTAGGCCCAGGGGGCCCAGAGACCCAGTACTTC

V: TRBV10-3
J: TRBJ2-7
D: .
size: .
CDR3: CAIKTSLAEQYF
DNA: TGTGCCATCAAAACTAGCTTGGCCGAGCAGTACTTC

V: TRBV2
J: TRBJ1-1
D: .
size: .
CDR3: CASSATEAFF
DNA: TGTGCCAGCAGTGCCACTGAAGCTTTCTTT

V: TRBV12-3/TRBV12-4
J: TRBJ2-3
D: .
size: .
CDR3: CASSPNEVPRTDTQYF
DNA: TGTGCCAGCAGCCCCAATGAGGTCCCGCGCACAGATACGCAGTATTTT

V: TRBV10-3
J: TRBJ1-2
D: .
size: .
CDR3: CAISEDLNGGYTF
DNA: TGTGCCATCAGTGAGGATCTAAACGGTGGCTACACCTTC

V: TRBV7-8
J: TRBJ2-1
D: .
size: .
CDR3: CASSPTAYYNEQFF
DNA: TGCGCCAGCAGCCCCACAGCTTACTACAATGAGCAGTTCTTC

V: TRBV20-1
J: TRBJ2-1
D: .
size: .
CDR3: CSAATQGGQFF
DNA: TGCAGTGCTGCCACACAGGGAGGTCAGTTCTTC

V: TRBV20-1
J: TRBJ2-7
D: TRBD2
size: .
CDR3: CSASPTSGLSYEQYF
DNA: TGCAGTGCTAGTCCGACTAGCGGCCTCTCCTACGAGCAGTACTTC

V: TRBV7-8
J: TRBJ2-1
D: .
size: .
CDR3: CASSLDLIRGSEQFF
DNA: TGTGCCAGCAGCTTAGATCTAATCCGCGGAAGTGAGCAGTTCTTC

V: TRBV25-1
J: TRBJ2-3
D: .
size: few
CDR3: CASRAGNTDTQYF
DNA: TGTGCCAGCAGGGCAGGCAATACAGATACGCAGTATTTT

V: TRBV29-1
J: TRBJ2-5
D: .
size: .
CDR3: CSVRYQETQYF
DNA: TGCAGCGTGAGGTACCAAGAGACCCAGTACTTC

V: TRBV14
J: TRBJ2-1
D: .
size: .
CDR3: CASSYDYMLSSYNEQFF
DNA: TGTGCCAGCAGTTATGATTATATGTTGAGCTCCTACAATGAGCAGTTCTTC

V: TRBV6-1
J: TRBJ2-4
D: .
size: few
CDR3: CASGLNKNIQYF
DNA: TGTGCCAGCGGGCTAAACAAAAACATTCAGTACTTC

V: TRBV30
J: TRBJ2-4
D: .
size: .
CDR3: CAWSGPEYIQYF
DNA: TGTGCCTGGAGTGGGCCGGAATACATTCAGTACTTC

V: TRBV7-3
J: TRBJ2-3
D: TRBD2
size: .
CDR3: CASSPRAGTGADTQYF
DNA: TGTGCCAGCAGCCCAAGAGCGGGGACGGGCGCAGATACGCAGTATTTT

V: TRBV20-1
J: TRBJ1-1
D: .
size: once
CDR3: CSARDLGTTEAFF
DNA: TGCAGTGCTAGAGATCTAGGGACCACTGAAGCTTTCTTT

V: TRBV7-9
J: TRBJ1-2
D: .
size: .
CDR3: CASASGESLGNYGYTF
DNA: TGTGCCAGCGCCTCAGGGGAGTCGCTCGGGAACTATGGCTACACCTTC

V: TRBV12-3/TRBV12-4
J: TRBJ1-5
D: .
size: .
CDR3: CASSLAVTYSNQPQHF
DNA: TGTGCCAGCAGTTTAGCCGTTACTTATAGCAATCAGCCCCAGCATTTT

V: TRBV20-1
J: TRBJ1-1
D: .
size: once
CDR3: CSARDPLDTEAFF
DNA: TGCAGTGCCAGAGACCCCCTGGACACTGAAGCTTTCTTT

V: TRBV7-6
J: TRBJ1-1
D: .
size: .
CDR3: CASSLAYEGTEAFF
DNA: TGTGCCAGCAGCTTAGCTTACGAGGGCACTGAAGCTTTCTTT

V: TRBV4-3
J: TRBJ2-1
D: .
size: .
CDR3: CASSQVQGREQFF
DNA: TGCGCCAGCAGCCAAGTCCAGGGACGTGAGCAGTTCTTC

V: TRBV3-1
J: TRBJ2-7
D: .
size: .
CDR3: CASSQGEVVPSYEQYF
DNA: TGTGCCAGCAGCCAAGGAGAGGTCGTTCCCTCCTACGAGCAGTACTTC

V: TRBV25-1
J: TRBJ2-3
D: .
size: once
CDR3: CASSESKWGRVTDTQYF
DNA: TGTGCCAGCAGTGAATCGAAATGGGGCAGGGTGACAGATACGCAGTATTTT

V: TRBV20-1
J: TRBJ1-1
D: .
size: .
CDR3: CSARAGSRWTEAFF
DNA: TGCAGTGCTAGGGCAGGGTCGAGGTGGACTGAAGCTTTCTTT

V: TRBV7-7
J: TRBJ2-7
D: .
size: .
CDR3: CASSLRQGGFYEQYF
DNA: TGTGCCAGCAGCTTGCGACAGGGAGGTTTTTACGAGCAGTACTTC

V: TRBV7-2
J: TRBJ2-7
D: TRBD2
size: .
CDR3: CASSLSGQGRGLYEQYF
DNA: TGTGCCAGCAGCTTATCCGGTCAAGGGAGGGGACTTTACGAGCAGTACTTC

V: TRBV6-6
J: TRBJ1-2
D: .
size: .
CDR3: CASSYSTHPESYGYTF
DNA: TGTGCCAGCAGTTACTCGACCCACCCAGAGAGCTATGGCTACACCTTC

V: TRBV11-2
J: TRBJ2-5
D: .
size: few
CDR3: CASSTFREKETQYF
DNA: TGTGCCAGTTCTACCTTCAGGGAAAAAGAGACCCAGTACTTC

V: TRBV11-1
J: TRBJ2-1
D: .
size: few
CDR3: CASSSPDRSSYNEQFF
DNA: TGTGCCAGCAGCTCCCCCGACCGGAGCTCCTACAATGAGCAGTTCTTC

V: TRBV7-8
J: TRBJ2-5
D: .
size: .
CDR3: CASSKGLPQETQYF
DNA: TGTGCCAGCAGCAAGGGCCTTCCACAAGAGACCCAGTACTTC

V: TRBV6-2/TRBV6-3
J: TRBJ2-5
D: .
size: .
CDR3: CASSYLLAGRETQYF
DNA: TGTGCCAGCAGTTACCTACTAGCCGGGAGAGAGACCCAGTACTTC

V: TRBV9
J: TRBJ2-5
D: TRBD1
size: .
CDR3: CASSGGTGAVETQYF
DNA: TGTGCCAGCAGCGGCGGGACAGGGGCTGTTGAGACCCAGTACTTC

V: TRBV28
J: TRBJ2-7
D: TRBD2
size: .
CDR3: CASSPRRLAGTYEQYF
DNA: TGTGCCAGCAGTCCCAGAAGACTAGCGGGAACCTACGAGCAGTACTTC

V: TRBV9
J: TRBJ1-6
D: .
size: .
CDR3: CASSLYLGPGRDSPLHF
DNA: TGTGCCAGCAGCCTCTATCTGGGACCCGGTAGGGATTCACCCCTCCACTTT

V: TRBV6-2/TRBV6-3
J: TRBJ2-7
D: .
size: .
CDR3: CASSSPREPYEQYF
DNA: TGTGCCAGCAGTTCTCCGCGGGAACCCTACGAGCAGTACTTC